This entry describes one T cell receptor (beta chain). Trimming pared 3 bases from V and 0 bases from J, leaving 11 bases between. Germline loops: CDR1 ENHRY, CDR2 SYGVKD. The CDR3 covers 15 residues. This sample was taken from a study of shared clonotypes between healthy human individuals. Profiling relied on immunoSEQ multiplex PCR, and the TCRdb table lists in-frame clones only, not all of them. The repertoire has millions of clones, approximately 90% of them found once; the top ten carry 0.13% to 0.15%. Input material: naive CD4+ T cells sorted from blood. Described subset: CD45RA+ positively selected. This clonotype was sampled from a man aged 18-30 years in good health. The J gene is TRBJ2-5, the V gene TRBV10-3, with D possibly TRBD2 on 6 matching bases. The CDR3 loop reads CAISDVGRYQETQYF. For the CDR3, the DNA is TGTGCCATCAGTGATGTAGGGAGGTACCAAGAGACCCAGTACTTC.